The T cell receptor (beta chain) under discussion was sequenced for a study of blood T cell repertoires in COVID-19. At the level of the study: Some COVID-19 samples were acute and others convalescent; all came from the United States, Italy and Spain.

Some clones are missing from TCRdb's copy, which holds only in-frame ones; the method was immunoSEQ multiplex PCR. There are around 140,000 clones in the sample; about 91% occur only once, and 0.8% to 0.95% lies in the top ten. The CDR3 contains 14 residues. V lost 5 bases and J lost 4; bases outside the gene matches: 5. Looked up from germline, CDR1 is SGHTA and CDR2 is FQGTGA. Sequencing used peripheral blood. The V call is TRBV7-3, the J call TRBJ2-7; 10 bases map to TRBD1. The TCR originated in a woman between 45 and 65 years old with acute or convalescent COVID-19. In DNA, the CDR3 is TGTGCCAGCAGCGCGGGACAGGGGCGATACGAGCAGTACTTC. Amino acid sequence: CASSAGQGRYEQYF.